What follows are 8 T cell receptor beta chains derived from one specimen sequenced in a study of cytomegalovirus exposure and HLA in healthy donors (dated by TCRdb to 2015 to 2018). The library relied on the immunoSEQ multiplex PCR assay. A mixture of 60 forward primers for TCR Vbeta segments and 13 reverse primers for TCR Jbeta segments was used in the multiplex PCR. TCRdb took over this immuneACCESS table, retaining in-frame rearrangements with V and J assigned. Such tables are incomplete; in checked studies, under half of the missing clones stem from an unresolved V gene, and the remainder is unexplained. The sample table shows roughly 190,000 clones, and roughly 80% are seen once. The biggest ten clones account for about 3.4% of the sample. The source material was PBMCs. Every receptor here comes from a man aged 35 to 55 in good health and CMV-seropositive.

The table lists this clone with a few counts. The V gene is TRBV6-1, the J gene TRBJ2-4; TRBD2 matches at 9 bases. This CDR3 region has 16 residues. Germline lookup yields CDR1 MNHNS and CDR2 SASEGT. V trimming: 4 bases; J trimming: 0 bases; junction bases outside the gene matches: 4. Here the CDR3 reads CASSVHSGRAKNIQYF. CDR3 coding DNA: TGTGCCAGCAGTGTTCATAGCGGGAGAGCCAAAAACATTCAGTACTTC.

The chain has TRBV7-8 and TRBJ1-3, with 12 bases aligning to TRBD1. Trimming cost V 5 bases and J 3 bases; bases outside gene matches: 11. Germline lookup yields CDR1 SGHVS and CDR2 FQNEAQ. The length of the CDR3 is 18 residues. The CDR3 is CASSTRDRGQFGGNTIYF. The CDR3 nucleotides read TGTGCCAGCAGCACCCGGGACAGGGGGCAGTTCGGTGGAAACACCATATATTTT.

The V gene is TRBV6-1, the J gene TRBJ1-3; D call uncertain. Looked up from germline, CDR1 is MNHNS and CDR2 is SASEGT. This CDR3 has 15 amino acids. V lost 6 bases to trimming and J lost 0 bases, with 12 bases between them. As DNA, the CDR3 is TGTGCCAGCAGCCCGGGTCTTAGCTCTGGAAACACCATATATTTT. This encodes CASSPGLSSGNTIYF.

V and J are TRBV29-1 and TRBJ2-3; possible D gene TRBD2, 5 bases. This CDR3 spans 15 amino acids. Germline loops: CDR1 SQVTM, CDR2 ANQGSEA. V was cut by 1 base and J by 1 base, with 12 bases left in between. This CDR3 is CSVEGELSGTDTQYF. The CDR3 DNA is TGCAGCGTTGAAGGGGAGCTGAGCGGCACAGATACGCAGTATTTT.

The V call is TRBV9, the J call TRBJ2-7, with 10 bases identical to TRBD2. Per the germline V gene, CDR1 is SGDLS and CDR2 is YYNGEE. The CDR3 runs 18 residues. The J segment lost 2 bases and the V segment lost 0 bases, leaving 11 bases of the junction unmatched. Written as DNA, the CDR3 is TGTGCCAGCAGCGTAGGCCACCCCCTAGCGGGAGACCCCTACGAGCAGTACTTC. It encodes CASSVGHPLAGDPYEQYF.

The chain combines TRBV6-5 with TRBJ1-6, with 8 bases aligning to TRBD1. The CDR3 totals 15 residues. The ends lost 2 bases at V and 9 bases at J; junction bases unmatched: 6. Germline CDR1 is MNHEY and CDR2 is SVGAGI. The CDR3 DNA reads as TGTGCCAGCAGTTACAGAGGCAGGGGGCGTTCACCCCTCCACTTT. Translation gives CASSYRGRGRSPLHF.

The rearrangement links TRBV19 to TRBJ2-3, with a weak D call TRBD2 (5 bases). The length of the CDR3 is 15 residues. Germline V CDR1 and CDR2: LNHDA, SQIVND (reference sequence). The germline V and J ends were trimmed by 3 bases and 1 base, with 11 bases remaining between them. CDR3 sequence (DNA): TGTGCCAGTAGTATTAGCGAACCGCGCACAGATACGCAGTATTTT. As protein: CASSISEPRTDTQYF.

A note on this clone: At one end, the junction sequence differs from germline, possibly due to a read error. The V call is TRBV6-1, the J call TRBJ1-3; 7 nucleotides agree with TRBD1. The CDR3 contains 15 residues. Germline V gene data show CDR1 as MNHNS and CDR2 as SASEGT. CDR3 in amino acids: CASSEGDRAGNTIYF. Here the CDR3 DNA reads TGTGCCAGCAGTGAAGGCGACAGGGCTGGGAACACCATATATTTT.